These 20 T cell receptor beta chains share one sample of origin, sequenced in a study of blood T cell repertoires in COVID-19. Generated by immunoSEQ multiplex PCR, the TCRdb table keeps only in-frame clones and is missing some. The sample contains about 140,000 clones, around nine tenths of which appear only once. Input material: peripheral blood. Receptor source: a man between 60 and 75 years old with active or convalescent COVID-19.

CDR3 coding DNA: TGCGCCAGCAGCGTGGACAGAAGAAATTCACCCCTCCACTTT. It codes for CASSVDRRNSPLHF. The chain employs TRBV5-1 and TRBJ1-6; a weak D match, TRBD1 (6 bases). This CDR3 has 14 amino acids. V dropped 4 bases and J dropped 7 bases, with 12 bases sitting between them. The germline V gene has CDR1 SGHRS and CDR2 YFSETQ. The full variable domain, rest sourced from reference TRBV5-1 and TRBJ1-6, is KAGVTQTPRYLIKTRGQQVTLSCSPISGHRSVSWYQQTPGQGLQFLFEYFSETQRNKGNFPGRFSGRQFSNSRSEMNVSTLELGDSALYLCASSVDRRNSPLHFGNGTRLTVT.

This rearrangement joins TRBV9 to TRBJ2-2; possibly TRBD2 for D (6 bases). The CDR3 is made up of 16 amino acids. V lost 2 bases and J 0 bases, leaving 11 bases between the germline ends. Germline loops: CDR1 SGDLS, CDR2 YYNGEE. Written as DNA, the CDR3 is TGTGCCAGCAGCGTTGGTAGCGGCGCGAACACCGGGGAGCTGTTTTTT. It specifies CASSVGSGANTGELFF.

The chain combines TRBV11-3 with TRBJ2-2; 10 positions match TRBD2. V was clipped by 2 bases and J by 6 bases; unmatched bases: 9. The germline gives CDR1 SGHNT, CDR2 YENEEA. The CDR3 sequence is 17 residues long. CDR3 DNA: TGTGCCAGCAGCTTAACCGCGCGTGGGACTAGCGCCGGGGAGCTGTTTTTT. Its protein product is CASSLTARGTSAGELFF. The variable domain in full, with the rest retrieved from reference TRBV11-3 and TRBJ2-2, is EAGVVQSPRYKIIEKKQPVAFWCNPISGHNTLYWYLQNLGQGPELLIRYENEEAVDDSQLPKDRFSAERLKGVDSTLKIQPAELGDSAVYLCASSLTARGTSAGELFFGEGSRLTVL.

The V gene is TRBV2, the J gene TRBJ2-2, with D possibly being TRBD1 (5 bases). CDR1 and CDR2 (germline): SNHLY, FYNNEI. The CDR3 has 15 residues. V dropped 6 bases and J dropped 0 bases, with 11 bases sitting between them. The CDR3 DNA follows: TGTGCCAGCAGCCCCAGGGTTTCGAACACCGGGGAGCTGTTTTTT. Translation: CASSPRVSNTGELFF.

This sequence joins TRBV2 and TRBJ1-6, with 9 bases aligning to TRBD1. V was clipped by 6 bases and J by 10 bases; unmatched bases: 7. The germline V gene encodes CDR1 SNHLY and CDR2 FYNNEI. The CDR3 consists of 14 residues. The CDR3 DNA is TGTGCCAGCAGATCCGGGACAGGGACCTCACCCCTCCACTTT. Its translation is CASRSGTGTSPLHF.

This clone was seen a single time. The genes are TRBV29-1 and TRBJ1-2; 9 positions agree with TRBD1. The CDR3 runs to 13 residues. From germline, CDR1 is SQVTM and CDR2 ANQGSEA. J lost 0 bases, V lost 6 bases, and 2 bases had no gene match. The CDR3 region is CSVGQGSNYGYTF. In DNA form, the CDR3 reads TGCAGCGTGGGACAGGGCTCTAACTATGGCTACACCTTC.

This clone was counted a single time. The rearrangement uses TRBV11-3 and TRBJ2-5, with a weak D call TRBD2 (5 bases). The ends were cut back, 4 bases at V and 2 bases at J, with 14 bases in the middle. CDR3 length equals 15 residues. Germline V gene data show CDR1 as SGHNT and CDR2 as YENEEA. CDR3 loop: CASSSPRDRQETQYF. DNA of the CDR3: TGTGCCAGCAGCTCCCCCCGGGATCGACAAGAGACCCAGTACTTC.

In DNA form, the CDR3 reads TGTGCCAGCAGCTTAGTTTCGGCAGGTTTGAACACTGAAGCTTTCTTT. Residues: CASSLVSAGLNTEAFF. V gene TRBV7-2 combines with J gene TRBJ1-1; D is unresolved. Germline loops: CDR1 SGHTA, CDR2 FQGNSA. The CDR3 has 16 amino acids. V shed 1 base and J shed 0 bases, with 12 bases lying between them.

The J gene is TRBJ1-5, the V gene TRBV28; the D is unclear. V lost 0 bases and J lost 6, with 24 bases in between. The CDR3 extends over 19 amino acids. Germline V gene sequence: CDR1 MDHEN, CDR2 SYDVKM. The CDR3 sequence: CASSLWGGRRFLTGQPQHF. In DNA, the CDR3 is TGTGCCAGCAGTTTATGGGGAGGGCGGCGGTTCCTAACGGGTCAGCCCCAGCATTTT.

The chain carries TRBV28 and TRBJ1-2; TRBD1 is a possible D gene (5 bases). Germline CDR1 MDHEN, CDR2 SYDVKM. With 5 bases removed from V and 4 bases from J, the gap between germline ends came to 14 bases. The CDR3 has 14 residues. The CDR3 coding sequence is TGTGCCAGCAGTCCCCAGACAGATAGCTATGGCTACACCTTC. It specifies CASSPQTDSYGYTF.

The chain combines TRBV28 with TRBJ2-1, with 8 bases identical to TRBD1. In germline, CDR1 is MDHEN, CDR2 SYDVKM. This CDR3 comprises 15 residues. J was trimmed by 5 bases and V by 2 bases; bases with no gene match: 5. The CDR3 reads CASSLLDRDDNEQFF. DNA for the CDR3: TGTGCCAGCAGTTTACTGGACAGGGATGACAATGAGCAGTTCTTC.

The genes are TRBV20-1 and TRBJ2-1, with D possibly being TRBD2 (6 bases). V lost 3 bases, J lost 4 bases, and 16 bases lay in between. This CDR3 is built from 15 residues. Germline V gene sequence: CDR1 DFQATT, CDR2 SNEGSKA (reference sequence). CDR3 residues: CSASLIGTPYNEQFF. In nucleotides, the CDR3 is TGCAGTGCTAGTTTAATCGGGACTCCTTACAATGAGCAGTTCTTC.

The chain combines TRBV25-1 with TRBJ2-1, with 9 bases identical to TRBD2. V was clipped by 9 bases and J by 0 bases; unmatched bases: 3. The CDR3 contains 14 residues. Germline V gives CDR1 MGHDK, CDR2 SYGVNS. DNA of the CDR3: TGTGCCAGTCAACTAGCGGGCTCCTACAATGAGCAGTTCTTC. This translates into CASQLAGSYNEQFF.

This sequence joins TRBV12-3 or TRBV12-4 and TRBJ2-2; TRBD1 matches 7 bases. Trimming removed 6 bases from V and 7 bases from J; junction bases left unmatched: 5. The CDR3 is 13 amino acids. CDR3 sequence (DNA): TGTGCCAGCAGCCGGACAGGCGGCGGGGAGCTGTTTTTT. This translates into CASSRTGGGELFF.

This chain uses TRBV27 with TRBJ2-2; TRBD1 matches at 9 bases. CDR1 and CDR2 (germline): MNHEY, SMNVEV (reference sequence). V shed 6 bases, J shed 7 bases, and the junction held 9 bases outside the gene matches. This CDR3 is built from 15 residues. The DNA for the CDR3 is TGTGCCAGCAGGACCGGGACAGGGCAGTTCGGGGAGCTGTTTTTT. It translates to CASRTGTGQFGELFF.

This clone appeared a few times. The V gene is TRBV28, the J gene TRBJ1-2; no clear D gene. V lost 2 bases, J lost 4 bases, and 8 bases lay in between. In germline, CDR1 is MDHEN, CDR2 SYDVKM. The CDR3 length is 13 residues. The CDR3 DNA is TGTGCCAGCAGTTTAGGTCAGTTCTATGGCTACACCTTC. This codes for CASSLGQFYGYTF.

The CDR3 loop reads CASSMRAGDSYNEQFF. The CDR3 coding sequence is TGTGCCAGTAGTATGAGGGCGGGAGACTCCTACAATGAGCAGTTCTTC. This chain connects TRBV19 to TRBJ2-1; 7 nucleotides match TRBD2. CDR1 is LNHDA and CDR2 is SQIVND in the germline V gene (reference sequence). The ends lost 3 bases at V and 0 bases at J; junction bases unmatched: 5. The CDR3 covers 16 residues.

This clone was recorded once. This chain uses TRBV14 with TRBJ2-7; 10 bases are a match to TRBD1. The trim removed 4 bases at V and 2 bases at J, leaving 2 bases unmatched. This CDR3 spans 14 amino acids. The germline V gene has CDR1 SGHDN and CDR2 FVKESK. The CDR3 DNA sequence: TGTGCCAGCAGCCTGGGACAGGGGACCTACGAGCAGTACTTC. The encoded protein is CASSLGQGTYEQYF.

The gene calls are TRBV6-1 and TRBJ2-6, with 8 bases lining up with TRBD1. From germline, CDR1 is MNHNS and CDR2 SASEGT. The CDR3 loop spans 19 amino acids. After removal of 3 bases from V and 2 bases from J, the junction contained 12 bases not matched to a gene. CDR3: CASSDFPPTGGAGANVLTF. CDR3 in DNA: TGTGCCAGCAGTGATTTCCCCCCTACAGGGGGAGCTGGGGCCAACGTCCTGACTTTC.

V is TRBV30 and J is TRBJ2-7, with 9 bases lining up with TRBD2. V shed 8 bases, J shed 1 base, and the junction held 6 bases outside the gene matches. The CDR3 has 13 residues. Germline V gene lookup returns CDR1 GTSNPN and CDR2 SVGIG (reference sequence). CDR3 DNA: TGTGCCCGTAGCGGGAGAAAGTCCTACGAGCAGTACTTC. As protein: CARSGRKSYEQYF. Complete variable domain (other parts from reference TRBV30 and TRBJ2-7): SQTIHQWPATLVQPVGSPLSLECTVEGTSNPNLYWYRQAAGRGLQLLFYSVGIGQISSEVPQNLSASRPQDRQFILSSKKLLLSDSGFYLCARSGRKSYEQYFGPGTRLTVT.